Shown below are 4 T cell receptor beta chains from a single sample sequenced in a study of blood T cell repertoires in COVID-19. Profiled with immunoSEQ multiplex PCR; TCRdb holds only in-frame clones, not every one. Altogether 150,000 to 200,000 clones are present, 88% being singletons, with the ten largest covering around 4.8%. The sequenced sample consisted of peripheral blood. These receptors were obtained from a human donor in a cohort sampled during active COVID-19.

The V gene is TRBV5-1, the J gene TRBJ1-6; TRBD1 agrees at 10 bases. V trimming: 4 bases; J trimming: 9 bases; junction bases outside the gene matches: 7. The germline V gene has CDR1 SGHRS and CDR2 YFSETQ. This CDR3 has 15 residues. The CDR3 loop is CASSPGTGVRSPLHF. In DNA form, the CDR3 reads TGCGCCAGCAGCCCCGGGACAGGGGTTCGTTCACCCCTCCACTTT.

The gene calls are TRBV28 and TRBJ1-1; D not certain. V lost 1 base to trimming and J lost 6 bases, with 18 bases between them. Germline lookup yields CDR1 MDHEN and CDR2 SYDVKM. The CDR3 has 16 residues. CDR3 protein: CASSLSGPAMVAEAFF. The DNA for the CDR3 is TGTGCCAGCAGTTTATCGGGTCCAGCTATGGTTGCTGAAGCTTTCTTT.

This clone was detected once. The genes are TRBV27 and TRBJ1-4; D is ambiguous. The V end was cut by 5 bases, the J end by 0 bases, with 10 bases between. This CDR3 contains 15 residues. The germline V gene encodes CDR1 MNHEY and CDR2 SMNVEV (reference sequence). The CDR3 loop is CASSPLSTTNEKLFF. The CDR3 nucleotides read TGTGCCAGCAGTCCCCTAAGCACAACTAATGAAAAACTGTTTTTT.

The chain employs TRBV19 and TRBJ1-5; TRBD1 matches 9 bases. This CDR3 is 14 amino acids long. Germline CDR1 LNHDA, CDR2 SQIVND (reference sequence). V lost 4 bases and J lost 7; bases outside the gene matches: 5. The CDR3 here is CASSTTGGAQPQHF. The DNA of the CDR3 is TGTGCCAGTAGTACGACAGGGGGGGCCCAGCCCCAGCATTTT.